What follows are 19 T cell receptor beta chains derived from one specimen sequenced in a study of cytomegalovirus exposure and HLA in healthy donors. PCR used 60 Vbeta primers and 13 Jbeta primers. The protocol was immunoSEQ multiplex PCR, while the TCRdb copy is restricted to in-frame clones and leaves out a portion. Here the sample table reports around 88,000 clones. Input material: PBMCs. These receptors all come from a girl under 18 in good health and CMV-seropositive.

This CDR3 reads CASRSGEDEKLFF. As DNA, the CDR3 is TGTGCCAGCAGGTCCGGGGAAGACGAAAAACTGTTTTTT. The rearrangement joins TRBV9 to TRBJ1-4; D remains ambiguous. V dropped 5 bases and J dropped 8 bases, with 13 bases sitting between them. This CDR3 has 13 residues. The germline gives CDR1 SGDLS, CDR2 YYNGEE.

V is TRBV5-1 and J is TRBJ2-3; the D gene is possibly TRBD2 (6 bases). This CDR3 comprises 14 residues. Trimming removed 4 bases from V and 5 bases from J, with 14 bases in between. Germline loops: CDR1 SGHRS, CDR2 YFSETQ. The CDR3 DNA sequence: TGCGCCAGCAGCACTGGGACTTACAGAGATACGCAGTATTTT. Protein sequence: CASSTGTYRDTQYF.

V is TRBV7-9 and J is TRBJ1-1; no clear D. This CDR3 is 14 amino acids long. Germline V gives CDR1 SEHNR, CDR2 FQNEAQ (reference sequence). Trimming pared 5 bases from V and 11 bases from J, leaving 21 bases between. CDR3 protein: CASSVGELRGDAFF. CDR3 bases: TGTGCCAGCAGCGTCGGAGAGCTCCGGGGTGACGCTTTCTTT.

This rearrangement joins TRBV9 to TRBJ2-1, with TRBD2 identical over 10 bases. CDR1 is SGDLS and CDR2 is YYNGEE in the germline V gene. The V and J ends lost 2 bases and 14 bases, in that order; junction bases with no gene match: 4. This CDR3 contains 12 residues. The CDR3 region has the DNA TGTGCCAGCAGCGTTGAAGCGGGGGGGAAGTTCTTC. It encodes CASSVEAGGKFF.

This chain joins TRBV7-3 and TRBJ2-1, with 10 positions matching TRBD2. The V and J ends lost 6 bases and 7 bases, in that order; junction bases with no gene match: 6. The V gene's germline CDR1 is SGHTA and CDR2 FQGTGA. The CDR3 runs to 14 residues. The CDR3 DNA sequence: TGTGCCAGCAGACTTAGCGGGGGGCAAAATGAGCAGTTCTTC. Translation gives CASRLSGGQNEQFF.

The chain employs TRBV5-1 and TRBJ1-6, with D unresolved. V lost 2 bases, J lost 3 bases, and 9 bases lay in between. Germline V gives CDR1 SGHRS, CDR2 YFSETQ. The CDR3 sequence is 15 residues long. CDR3 sequence: CASSFERGYNSPLHF. The CDR3 bases are TGCGCCAGCAGCTTTGAGCGGGGCTATAATTCACCCCTCCACTTT.

V usage is TRBV5-6 and J usage is TRBJ1-1; TRBD1 aligns across 8 bases. The CDR3 has 14 residues. V was pared by 2 bases and J by 4 bases, with 4 bases of the junction left unmatched. The germline V gene encodes CDR1 SGHDT and CDR2 YYEEEE. The CDR3 protein is CASSFWQGATEAFF. CDR3 coding DNA: TGTGCCAGCAGCTTCTGGCAGGGGGCCACTGAAGCTTTCTTT.

The rearrangement joins TRBV18 to TRBJ2-2, with D possibly matching TRBD2 (5 bases). Germline V gives CDR1 KGHSH, CDR2 LQKENI. The CDR3 consists of 16 residues. With 3 bases removed from V and 6 bases from J, the gap between germline ends came to 17 bases. The CDR3: CASSPLPTTSAGELFF. CDR3 bases: TGTGCCAGCTCACCTCTGCCGACAACTAGTGCCGGGGAGCTGTTTTTT.

This chain connects TRBV15 to TRBJ2-2, with D unclear. Per germline, CDR1 LNHNV and CDR2 YYDKDF (reference sequence). The V end was cut by 1 base, the J end by 3 bases, with 6 bases between. The CDR3 has 14 amino acids. In DNA form, the CDR3 reads TGTGCCACCAGCAGAGGAGTACACACCGGGGAGCTGTTTTTT. Translation gives CATSRGVHTGELFF. The whole variable domain, remainder taken from reference TRBV15 and TRBJ2-2, is DAMVIQNPRYQVTQFGKPVTLSCSQTLNHNVMYWYQQKSSQAPKLLFHYYDKDFNNEADTPDNFQSRRPNTSFCFLDIRSPGLGDTAMYLCATSRGVHTGELFFGEGSRLTVL.

The chain couples TRBV20-1 to TRBJ1-2, with 7 bases matching TRBD1. The V gene's germline CDR1 is DFQATT and CDR2 SNEGSKA (reference sequence). CDR3 size: 11 residues. V lost 4 bases, J lost 6 bases, and 2 bases stayed unmatched. The CDR3 here is CSANTGDGYTF. CDR3 in DNA: TGCAGTGCTAACACAGGGGATGGCTACACCTTC.

The V and J genes are TRBV19 and TRBJ1-1; TRBD1 is a possible D gene (6 bases). CDR3 length: 15 amino acids. Germline assignment: CDR1 LNHDA and CDR2 SQIVND (reference sequence). Trimming pared 1 base from V and 0 bases from J, leaving 9 bases between. CDR3: CASSIGRGMNTEAFF. The CDR3 bases are TGTGCCAGTAGTATAGGCAGGGGCATGAACACTGAAGCTTTCTTT.

V and J are TRBV4-1 and TRBJ2-7; tentatively, D is TRBD2 (6 bases). Germline values: CDR1 MGHRA, CDR2 YSYEKL. The CDR3 contains 13 residues. The ends were cut back, 5 bases at V and 5 bases at J, with 13 bases in the middle. The CDR3 region is CASSVPGEHEQYF. DNA of the CDR3: TGCGCCAGCAGCGTTCCGGGGGAACACGAGCAGTACTTC.

The rearrangement links TRBV9 to TRBJ1-2; 7 nucleotides line up with TRBD1. The CDR3 consists of 13 residues. After removal of 4 bases from V and 5 bases from J, the junction contained 5 bases not matched to a gene. Germline V CDR1 and CDR2: SGDLS, YYNGEE. CDR3 amino acids: CASSPGQSYGYTF. CDR3 nucleotide sequence: TGTGCCAGCAGCCCGGGACAGTCTTATGGCTACACCTTC.

The genes are TRBV11-2 and TRBJ2-7; 7 nucleotides match TRBD1. After removal of 0 bases from V and 4 bases from J, the junction contained 3 bases not matched to a gene. CDR3 length: 14 residues. CDR1 and CDR2 from the germline V gene are SGHAT and FQNNGV. In DNA form, the CDR3 reads TGTGCCAGCAGCTTAGAGGGACAGCAGTACGAGCAGTACTTC. It translates to CASSLEGQQYEQYF. Using reference TRBV11-2 and TRBJ2-7 for the parts outside the CDR3, the full variable domain is EAGVAQSPRYKIIEKRQSVAFWCNPISGHATLYWYQQILGQGPKLLIQFQNNGVVDDSQLPKDRFSAERLKGVDSTLKIQPAKLEDSAVYLCASSLEGQQYEQYFGPGTRLTVT.

The chain has TRBV4-3 and TRBJ1-4; unclear D gene. With 3 bases removed from V and 0 bases from J, the gap between germline ends came to 11 bases. CDR1 and CDR2 from the germline V gene are LGHNA and YSLEER. The CDR3 has 16 residues. As DNA, the CDR3 is TGCGCCAGCAGCCAGGCCGCATCTGCAACTAATGAAAAACTGTTTTTT. It codes for CASSQAASATNEKLFF.

This chain uses TRBV7-9 with TRBJ2-3, with 8 bases matching TRBD1. CDR3 length: 14 amino acids. The germline V gene encodes CDR1 SEHNR and CDR2 FQNEAQ (reference sequence). The V and J ends lost 5 bases and 5 bases, in that order; junction bases with no gene match: 6. The chain's CDR3 is CASSTDREKDTQYF. CDR3 in DNA: TGTGCCAGCAGCACGGACAGGGAGAAAGATACGCAGTATTTT.

This chain joins TRBV9 and TRBJ1-1; D gene uncertain. The V end lost 4 bases, the J end lost 4 bases, and 11 bases lay between the germline ends. CDR1 and CDR2 (germline): SGDLS, YYNGEE. The length of the CDR3 is 13 residues. The CDR3 protein is CASSLGRSTEAFF. The CDR3 nucleotides are TGTGCCAGCAGCCTAGGCCGGAGCACTGAAGCTTTCTTT.

The rearrangement links TRBV7-2 to TRBJ1-6; 7 bases fit TRBD1. V lost 4 bases, J lost 10 bases, and 7 bases stayed unmatched. The CDR3 sequence is 14 residues long. Germline V gene sequence: CDR1 SGHTA, CDR2 FQGNSA. The CDR3 nucleotides read TGTGCCAGCAGCTCGACAGGGAATTACTCACCCCTCCACTTT. Its protein product is CASSSTGNYSPLHF.

The chain is built from TRBV9 and TRBJ2-3; TRBD1 matches 9 bases. This CDR3 comprises 17 residues. Germline values: CDR1 SGDLS, CDR2 YYNGEE. The V segment lost 3 bases and the J segment 5 bases; nucleotides outside the gene matches: 13. The DNA for the CDR3 is TGTGCCAGCAGCGAGCCGGGGACAGGGCCCGTGGGAGATACGCAGTATTTT. This codes for CASSEPGTGPVGDTQYF.